A single sample gave rise to the 7 T cell receptor beta chains below, sequenced in a study of long-term antiretroviral therapy in people with HIV. Version v3.0 of the immunoSEQ assay was performed at survey level. Repertoires were generated with immunoSEQ multiplex PCR, while TCRdb's copy carries only in-frame clones and drops some. The sample contains approximately 35,000 clones, approximately 80% of which appear only once. The sample in question was unsorted PBMCs, obtained 3.1 years after starting antiretroviral therapy. These receptor sequences come from a woman aged 45-60 years with HIV.

V gene TRBV30 combines with J gene TRBJ1-1; 7 bases align to TRBD1. The CDR3 totals 12 residues. The junction had 3 bases not matched to a gene; V was cut back by 4 bases and J by 4 bases. Germline V gives CDR1 GTSNPN, CDR2 SVGIG (reference sequence). The CDR3 DNA is TGTGCCTGGAAAGGGGGCGGCACTGAAGCTTTCTTT. Translating gives CAWKGGGTEAFF.

The rearrangement joins TRBV4-2 to TRBJ2-2; maybe TRBD1 (5 bases). Germline V gene lookup returns CDR1 LGHNA and CDR2 YNFKEQ. V lost 1 base to trimming and J lost 6 bases, with 12 bases between them. CDR3 length: 15 amino acids. This CDR3 is CASSQVAGWSGELFF. As DNA, the CDR3 is TGTGCCAGCAGCCAAGTTGCAGGGTGGTCCGGGGAGCTGTTTTTT.

This clone has a handful of counts. The chain combines TRBV7-6 with TRBJ2-7; D is uncertain. Germline CDR1 reads SGHVS; CDR2 reads FNYEAQ. The CDR3 covers 13 residues. Trimming stripped 1 base from V and 2 bases from J, with 6 bases between. CDR3 region: CASSLGGTYEQYF. In DNA, the CDR3 is TGTGCCAGCAGCTTAGGTGGGACCTACGAGCAGTACTTC.

This clone was detected only once. This sequence joins TRBV2 and TRBJ2-1; 8 nucleotides match TRBD2. There are 15 residues in the CDR3. In germline, CDR1 is SNHLY, CDR2 FYNNEI. With 3 bases clipped from V and 4 bases from J, the junction kept 5 bases outside the gene matches. The CDR3 sequence is CASSDRGGPYNEQFF. The CDR3 DNA sequence: TGTGCCAGCAGTGACCGGGGGGGACCTTACAATGAGCAGTTCTTC.

This clone turned up a few times. This chain's CDR3 is CASSLAFGISPLHF. The DNA for the CDR3 is TGTGCCAGCAGCTTAGCGTTTGGGATTTCACCCCTCCACTTT. This rearrangement joins TRBV7-9 to TRBJ1-6; D ambiguous. The CDR3 runs to 14 residues. Looked up from germline, CDR1 is SEHNR and CDR2 is FQNEAQ (reference sequence). The V end lost 0 bases, the J end lost 9 bases, and 9 bases lay between the germline ends.

This chain uses TRBV5-1 with TRBJ1-6; 7 nucleotides line up with TRBD1. The ends lost 4 bases at V and 7 bases at J; junction bases unmatched: 11. Germline CDR1 and CDR2: SGHRS and YFSETQ. CDR3 length: 16 residues. CDR3 in DNA: TGCGCCAGCAGCCAGCACGCCGGGACAGCAAATTCACCCCTCCACTTT. This sequence encodes CASSQHAGTANSPLHF.

The chain employs TRBV7-2 and TRBJ2-7, with 9 bases aligning to TRBD1. Germline-derived CDR1 and CDR2 are SGHTA and FQGNSA. The CDR3 totals 15 residues. Losses at the gene ends were 2 bases for V and 5 bases for J; bases not matched to a gene: 7. The CDR3 region has the DNA TGTGCCAGCAGCTTACTCGGACAGGGGAGTGACGAGCAGTACGTC. Residues: CASSLLGQGSDEQYV.